The 17 T cell receptor beta chains below all came from one sample that was sequenced in a study of Ad26.COV2.S vaccination and SARS-CoV-2 variants. Generated by immunoSEQ multiplex PCR, the TCRdb table keeps only in-frame clones and is missing some. The data show about 180,000 clones, with around nine tenths seen just once and about 5.5% held by the top ten. Sequenced material: peripheral blood, taken after recovery from COVID-19. Every receptor here comes from a human donor who had recovered from COVID-19.

The chain combines TRBV16 with TRBJ1-4; D possibly corresponds to TRBD1 (5 bases). Trimming took 1 base from V and 2 from J, leaving 8 bases between them. The CDR3 totals 15 residues. CDR1 KGHSY and CDR2 FQNENV come from the germline V gene. CDR3 sequence: CASSQFRGTNEKLFF. CDR3 DNA sequence: TGTGCCAGCAGCCAATTCCGGGGGACTAATGAAAAACTGTTTTTT.

The count of this clone is one. This chain connects TRBV11-3 to TRBJ2-1, with no clear D. CDR1 SGHNT and CDR2 YENEEA come from the germline V gene. This CDR3 comprises 15 residues. Trimming took off 4 bases at V and 8 bases at J, with 18 bases between the two ends. The CDR3 DNA is TGTGCCAGCAGCTCCGCAAATATTCCCCCTCATGAGCAGTTCTTC. As protein: CASSSANIPPHEQFF.

The V and J genes are TRBV7-9 and TRBJ2-5; TRBD2 aligns across 7 bases. Germline loops: CDR1 SEHNR, CDR2 FQNEAQ (reference sequence). V lost 3 bases and J lost 4; bases outside the gene matches: 8. CDR3 length: 15 amino acids. The chain's CDR3 is CASSFGLGWTETQYF. The DNA of the CDR3 is TGTGCCAGCAGCTTTGGACTAGGATGGACAGAGACCCAGTACTTC.

This chain connects TRBV11-2 to TRBJ2-7, with 11 nucleotides matching TRBD1. The V and J ends lost 3 bases and 5 bases, in that order; junction bases with no gene match: 9. In germline, CDR1 is SGHAT, CDR2 FQNNGV. The CDR3 length is 16 residues. CDR3 residues: CASSLGWDRGIHEQYF. The CDR3 nucleotides read TGTGCCAGCAGCTTGGGATGGGACAGGGGGATCCACGAGCAGTACTTC.

This clone showed up just a few times. V usage is TRBV20-1 and J usage is TRBJ1-1, with D possibly TRBD1 on 5 matching bases. Trimming left V 3 bases short and J 7 bases short, with 9 bases between. This CDR3 has 11 residues. Germline V gene data show CDR1 as DFQATT and CDR2 as SNEGSKA (reference sequence). The CDR3 region has the DNA TGCAGTGCTAGCTCGGGGGGTGAAGCTTTCTTT. Amino acid sequence: CSASSGGEAFF.

V is TRBV5-1 and J is TRBJ1-1; D uncertain. Trimming stripped 0 bases from V and 4 bases from J, with 13 bases between. Germline values: CDR1 SGHRS, CDR2 YFSETQ. The CDR3 is 15 residues long. This CDR3 reads CASSLDSPSSTEAFF. The DNA for the CDR3 is TGCGCCAGCAGCTTGGACTCGCCTTCTAGCACTGAAGCTTTCTTT.

The DNA for the CDR3 is TGTGCCAGCAGCTTGGAGCAGATCGAAAAACTGTTTTTT. Its protein is CASSLEQIEKLFF. The chain uses TRBV5-5 and TRBJ1-4, with D hard to call. The ends were cut back, 0 bases at V and 8 bases at J, with 8 bases in the middle. The CDR3 is made up of 13 amino acids. Germline values: CDR1 SGHKS, CDR2 YYEKEE (reference sequence).

This clone came up once. The rearrangement links TRBV6-5 to TRBJ2-5; 7 nucleotides line up with TRBD1. Per germline, CDR1 MNHEY and CDR2 SVGAGI. The junction had 8 bases not matched to a gene; V was cut back by 0 bases and J by 4 bases. The length of the CDR3 is 16 residues. CDR3 residues: CASSYSPTGSSETQYF. DNA of the CDR3: TGTGCCAGCAGTTACTCCCCGACAGGGTCCTCAGAGACCCAGTACTTC.

V gene TRBV5-4 combines with J gene TRBJ2-1, with 14 nucleotides matching TRBD2. The CDR3 contains 14 residues. Looked up from germline, CDR1 is SGHNT and CDR2 is YYREEE (reference sequence). The trim removed 5 bases at V and 8 bases at J, leaving 3 bases unmatched. The CDR3 region has the DNA TGTGCCAGCAGTGGGACTAGCGGGAGCTATGAGCAGTTCTTC. Its translation is CASSGTSGSYEQFF.

The chain carries TRBV7-9 and TRBJ2-5, with 9 bases lining up with TRBD2. The ends lost 7 bases at V and 2 bases at J; junction bases unmatched: 5. This CDR3 region has 14 residues. CDR1 and CDR2 from the germline V gene are SEHNR and FQNEAQ (reference sequence). The CDR3 DNA follows: TGTGCCAGCACACCTAGCGGGGCACAAGAGACCCAGTACTTC. Protein: CASTPSGAQETQYF.

The chain is built from TRBV4-1 and TRBJ2-3, with D uncertain. This CDR3 contains 15 residues. Between the trimmed V and J ends, which lost 1 base and 3 bases, there was a span of 11 bases. Germline assignment: CDR1 MGHRA and CDR2 YSYEKL. The CDR3, as DNA: TGCGCCAGCAGCCAAGGGGGTGTGGGTACAGATACGCAGTATTTT. Translation gives CASSQGGVGTDTQYF.

The chain links TRBV12-3 or TRBV12-4 to TRBJ1-4; the D is unclear. The CDR3 is made up of 13 amino acids. The V end was cut by 7 bases, the J end by 2 bases, with 8 bases between. The CDR3 protein is CASTLDTNEKLFF. The DNA for the CDR3 is TGTGCCAGCACCCTAGACACTAATGAAAAACTGTTTTTT.

J is TRBJ1-1 and V is TRBV6-1; 9 bases are a match to TRBD1. The germline CDR1 and CDR2 sequences are MNHNS and SASEGT. With 3 bases clipped from V and 5 bases from J, the junction kept 4 bases outside the gene matches. The CDR3 runs 14 residues. Here the CDR3 DNA reads TGTGCCAGCAGTGAGGGGACAGGGCGGACTGAAGCTTTCTTT. As protein: CASSEGTGRTEAFF.

The V and J genes are TRBV9 and TRBJ2-2, with 13 nucleotides matching TRBD2. Per germline, CDR1 SGDLS and CDR2 YYNGEE. V shed 3 bases and J 5 bases; nucleotides not matched to a gene: 4. The CDR3 has 16 amino acids. In nucleotides, the CDR3 is TGTGCCAGCAGCGAGGGACTAGCGGGATGGACCGGGGAGCTGTTTTTT. Translated, it gives CASSEGLAGWTGELFF.

This sequence joins TRBV18 and TRBJ2-7; either TRBD1 or TRBD2 may supply D (6 bases each). Trimming stripped 1 base from V and 4 bases from J, with 11 bases between. The germline CDR1 and CDR2 sequences are KGHSH and LQKENI. The CDR3 is made up of 14 amino acids. CDR3 sequence reads: CASSPLGGTYEQYF. The CDR3 bases are TGTGCCAGCTCACCACTGGGGGGCACATACGAGCAGTACTTC. Looking up the rest from reference TRBV18 and TRBJ2-7 gives the full variable domain: NAGVMQNPRHLVRRRGQEARLRCSPMKGHSHVYWYRQLPEEGLKFMVYLQKENIIDESGMPKERFSAEFPKEGPSILRIQQVVRGDSAAYFCASSPLGGTYEQYFGPGTRLTVT.

The CDR3 DNA sequence: TGTGCCAGCAGTTCGGGACTAGCGGGATCAGGGGAGCTGTTTTTT. Translation: CASSSGLAGSGELFF. The chain has TRBV27 and TRBJ2-2; the match to TRBD2 covers 13 bases. This CDR3 comprises 15 residues. The J segment lost 8 bases and the V segment lost 4 bases, leaving 4 bases of the junction unmatched. Germline assignment: CDR1 MNHEY and CDR2 SMNVEV (reference sequence).

CDR3: CASNLRWTGETLNTEAFF. The CDR3 DNA reads TGTGCCAGCAACCTTCGATGGACAGGGGAAACTTTGAACACTGAAGCTTTCTTT. The V call is TRBV28, the J call TRBJ1-1; 9 bases match TRBD1. The germline CDR1 and CDR2 sequences are MDHEN and SYDVKM. The CDR3 sequence is 18 residues long. V dropped 7 bases and J dropped 0; count of bases not matched to a gene: 15.